These T cell receptor beta chains were read from a single sample in a study of blood T cell repertoires in COVID-19. Clones were read by immunoSEQ multiplex PCR, and TCRdb kept only the in-frame ones, dropping some. The sample has about 270,000 clones, approximately 81% seen once. Input material: peripheral blood. The receptors here all came from a woman aged 18-29 years with acute or convalescent COVID-19. Both conserved end residues are part of each CDR3. Rows may omit the clone size; those that give it use once, few, many or a size class.

v_gene: TRBV4-3; j_gene: TRBJ2-1; abundance: -; CDR3aa: CASSQDWRAGEQFF
v_gene: TRBV24-1; j_gene: TRBJ2-1; abundance: -; CDR3aa: CATSYGQGANNEQFF
v_gene: TRBV4-3; j_gene: TRBJ2-2; abundance: -; CDR3aa: CASSQDPGAGELFF
v_gene: TRBV2; j_gene: TRBJ2-3; abundance: once; CDR3aa: CARRQGLPPSTDTQYF
v_gene: TRBV9; j_gene: TRBJ2-7; abundance: -; CDR3aa: CASSPNGGTYEQYF
v_gene: TRBV3-1/TRBV3-2; j_gene: TRBJ1-3; abundance: -; CDR3aa: CASSQGGADTIYF
v_gene: TRBV7-9; j_gene: TRBJ2-3; abundance: -; CDR3aa: CASSLAGTASTDTQYF
v_gene: TRBV9; j_gene: TRBJ2-7; abundance: -; CDR3aa: CASSVSGGYEQYF
v_gene: TRBV28; j_gene: TRBJ2-1; abundance: few; CDR3aa: CASSSGRGLYNEQFF
v_gene: TRBV10-3; j_gene: TRBJ2-3; abundance: few; CDR3aa: CAISKLLAGANTDTQYF
v_gene: TRBV19; j_gene: TRBJ2-1; abundance: -; CDR3aa: CASSITSGRGYEQFF